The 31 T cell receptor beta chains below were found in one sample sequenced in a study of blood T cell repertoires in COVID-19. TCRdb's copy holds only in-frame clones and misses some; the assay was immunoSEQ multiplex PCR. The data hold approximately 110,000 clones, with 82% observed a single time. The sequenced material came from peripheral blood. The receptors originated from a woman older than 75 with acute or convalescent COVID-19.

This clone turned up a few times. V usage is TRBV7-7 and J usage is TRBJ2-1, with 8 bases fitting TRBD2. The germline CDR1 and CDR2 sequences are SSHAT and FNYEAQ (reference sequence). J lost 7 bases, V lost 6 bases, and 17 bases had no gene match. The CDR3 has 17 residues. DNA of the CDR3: TGTGCCAGCAGTCCCGAGGTCACCGGGACTAGAGTAAATGAGCAGTTCTTC. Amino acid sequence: CASSPEVTGTRVNEQFF.

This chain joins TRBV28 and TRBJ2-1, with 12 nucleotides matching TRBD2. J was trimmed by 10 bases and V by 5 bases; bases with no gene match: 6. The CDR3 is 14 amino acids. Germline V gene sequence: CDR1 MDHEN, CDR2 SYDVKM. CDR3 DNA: TGTGCCAGCAGTAAGGGACTAGCGGGCATCGAGCAGTTCTTC. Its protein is CASSKGLAGIEQFF.

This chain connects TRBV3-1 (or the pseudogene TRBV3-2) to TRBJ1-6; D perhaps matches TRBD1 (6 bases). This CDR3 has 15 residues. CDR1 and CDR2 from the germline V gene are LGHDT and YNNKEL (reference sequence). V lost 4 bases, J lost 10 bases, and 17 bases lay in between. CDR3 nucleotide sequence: TGTGCCAGCAGCCCGAGACAGGCCCCCAACTCACCCCTCCACTTT. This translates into CASSPRQAPNSPLHF.

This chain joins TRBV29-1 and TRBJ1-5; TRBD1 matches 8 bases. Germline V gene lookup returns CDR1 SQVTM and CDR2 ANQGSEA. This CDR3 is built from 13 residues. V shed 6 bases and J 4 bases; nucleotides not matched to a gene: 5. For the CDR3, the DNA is TGCAGCGTCGGTAGACAGGGGAATCAGCCCCAGCATTTT. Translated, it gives CSVGRQGNQPQHF.

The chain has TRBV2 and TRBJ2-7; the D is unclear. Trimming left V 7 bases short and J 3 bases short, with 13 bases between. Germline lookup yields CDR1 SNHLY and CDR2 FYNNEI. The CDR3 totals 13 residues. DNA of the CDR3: TGTGCCAGCACGAGACGCAGGCTCTACGAGCAGTACGTC. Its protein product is CASTRRRLYEQYV.

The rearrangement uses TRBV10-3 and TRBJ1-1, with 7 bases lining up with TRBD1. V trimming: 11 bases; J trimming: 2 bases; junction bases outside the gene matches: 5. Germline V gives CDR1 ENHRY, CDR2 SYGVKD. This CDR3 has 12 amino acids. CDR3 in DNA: TGTGCCTCAGGGGGTAAAAACACTGAAGCTTTCTTT. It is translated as CASGGKNTEAFF.

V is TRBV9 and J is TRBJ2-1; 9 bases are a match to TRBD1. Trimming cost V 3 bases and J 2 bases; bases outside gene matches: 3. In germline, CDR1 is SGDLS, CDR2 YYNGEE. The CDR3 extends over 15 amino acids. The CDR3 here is CASSADRGPYNEQFF. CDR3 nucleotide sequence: TGTGCCAGCAGCGCGGACAGGGGACCCTACAATGAGCAGTTCTTC.

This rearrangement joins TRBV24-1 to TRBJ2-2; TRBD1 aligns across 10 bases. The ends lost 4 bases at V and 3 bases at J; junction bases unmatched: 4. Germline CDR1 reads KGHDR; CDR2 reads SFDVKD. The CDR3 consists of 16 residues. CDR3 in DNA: TGTGCCACCAGTGACTACGGGACAGGGGACACCGGGGAGCTGTTTTTT. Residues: CATSDYGTGDTGELFF.

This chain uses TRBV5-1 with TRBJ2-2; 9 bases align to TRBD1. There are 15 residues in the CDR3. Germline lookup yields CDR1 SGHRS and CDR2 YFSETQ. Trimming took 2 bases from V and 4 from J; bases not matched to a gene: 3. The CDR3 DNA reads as TGCGCCAGCAGCTTACAGGGGGCGGGCACCGGGGAGCTGTTTTTT. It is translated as CASSLQGAGTGELFF.

Here the CDR3 DNA reads TGCAGCGGAACCCGGGACAGGGCAATAAATGAGCAGTTCTTC. Residues: CSGTRDRAINEQFF. The chain links TRBV29-1 to TRBJ2-1; 9 bases agree with TRBD1. CDR1 and CDR2 from the germline V gene are SQVTM and ANQGSEA. J was trimmed by 7 bases and V by 7 bases; bases with no gene match: 11. The CDR3 runs to 14 residues.

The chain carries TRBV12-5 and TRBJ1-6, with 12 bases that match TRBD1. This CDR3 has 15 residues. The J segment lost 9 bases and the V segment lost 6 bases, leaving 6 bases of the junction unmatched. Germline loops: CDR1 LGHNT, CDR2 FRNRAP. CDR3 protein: CASGPGTGGFSPLHF. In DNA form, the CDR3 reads TGTGCTAGTGGACCCGGGACAGGGGGCTTTTCACCCCTCCACTTT. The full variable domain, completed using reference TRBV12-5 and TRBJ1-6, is DARVTQTPRHKVTEMGQEVTMRCQPILGHNTVFWYRQTMMQGLELLAYFRNRAPLDDSGMPKDRFSAEMPDATLATLKIQPSEPRDSAVYFCASGPGTGGFSPLHFGNGTRLTVT.

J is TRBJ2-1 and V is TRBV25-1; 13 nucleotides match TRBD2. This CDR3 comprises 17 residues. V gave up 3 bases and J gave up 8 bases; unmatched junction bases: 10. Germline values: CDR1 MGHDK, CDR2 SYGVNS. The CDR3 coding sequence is TGTGCCAGCAGTGAGGGTAAAACTAGCGGGAGGGCCCATGAGCAGTTCTTC. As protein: CASSEGKTSGRAHEQFF.

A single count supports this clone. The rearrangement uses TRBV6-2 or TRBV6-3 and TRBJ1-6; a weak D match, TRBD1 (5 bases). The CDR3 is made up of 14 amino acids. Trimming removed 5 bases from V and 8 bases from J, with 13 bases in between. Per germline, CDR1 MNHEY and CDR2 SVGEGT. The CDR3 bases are TGTGCCAGCAGTAGGGGCCCGGATTATTCACCCCTCCACTTT. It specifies CASSRGPDYSPLHF.

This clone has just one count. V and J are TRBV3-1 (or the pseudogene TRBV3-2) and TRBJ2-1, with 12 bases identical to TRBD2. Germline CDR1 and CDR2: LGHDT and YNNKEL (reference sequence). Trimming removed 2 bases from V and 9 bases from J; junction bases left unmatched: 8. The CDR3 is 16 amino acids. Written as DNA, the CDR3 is TGTGCCAGCAGCCAACCGACTAGCGGGAGTCCGGGTGAGCAGTTCTTC. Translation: CASSQPTSGSPGEQFF.

CDR3 loop: CASSFCPEANQPQHF. CDR3 coding DNA: TGTGCCAGCAGTTTTTGTCCGGAGGCAAATCAGCCCCAGCATTTT. The chain joins TRBV27 to TRBJ1-5; unclear D gene. The V end was cut by 3 bases, the J end by 4 bases, with 13 bases between. There are 15 residues in the CDR3. Looked up from germline, CDR1 is MNHEY and CDR2 is SMNVEV (reference sequence).

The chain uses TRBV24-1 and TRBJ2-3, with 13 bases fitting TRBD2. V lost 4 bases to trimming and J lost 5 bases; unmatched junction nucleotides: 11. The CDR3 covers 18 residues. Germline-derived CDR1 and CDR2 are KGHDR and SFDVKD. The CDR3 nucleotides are TGTGCCACCAGTGACCCTTGGGGGACTAGCGGGATTGTAGATACGCAGTATTTT. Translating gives CATSDPWGTSGIVDTQYF.

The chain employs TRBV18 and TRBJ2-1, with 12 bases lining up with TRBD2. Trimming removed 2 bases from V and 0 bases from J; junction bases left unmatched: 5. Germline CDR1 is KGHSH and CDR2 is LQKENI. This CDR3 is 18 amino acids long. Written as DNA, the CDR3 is TGTGCCAGCTCACCAGGACTAGCGGGGCCCCGCTCCTACAATGAGCAGTTCTTC. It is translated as CASSPGLAGPRSYNEQFF.

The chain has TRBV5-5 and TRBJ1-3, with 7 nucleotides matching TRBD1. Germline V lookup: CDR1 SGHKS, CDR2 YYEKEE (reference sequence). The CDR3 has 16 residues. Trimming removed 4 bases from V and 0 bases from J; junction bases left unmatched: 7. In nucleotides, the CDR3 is TGTGCCAGCAGCCTGGACAGGAGAACCTCTGGAAACACCATATATTTT. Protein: CASSLDRRTSGNTIYF.

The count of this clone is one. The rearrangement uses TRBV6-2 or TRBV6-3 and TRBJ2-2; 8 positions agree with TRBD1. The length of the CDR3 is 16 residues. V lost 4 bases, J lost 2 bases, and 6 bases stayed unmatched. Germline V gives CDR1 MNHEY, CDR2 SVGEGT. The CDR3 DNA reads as TGTGCCAGCAGTTTCGGGACAGGACGAAACACCGGGGAGCTGTTTTTT. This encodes CASSFGTGRNTGELFF.

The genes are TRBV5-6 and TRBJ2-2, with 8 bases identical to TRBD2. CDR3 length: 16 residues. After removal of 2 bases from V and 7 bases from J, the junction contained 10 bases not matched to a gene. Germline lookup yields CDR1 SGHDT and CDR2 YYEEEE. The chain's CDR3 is CASSFGGRTVNGELFF. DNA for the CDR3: TGTGCCAGCAGCTTTGGCGGGAGGACGGTTAACGGGGAGCTGTTTTTT.

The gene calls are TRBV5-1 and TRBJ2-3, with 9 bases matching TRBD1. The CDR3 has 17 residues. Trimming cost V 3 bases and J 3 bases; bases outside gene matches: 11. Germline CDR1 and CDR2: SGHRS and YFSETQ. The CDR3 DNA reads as TGCGCCAGCAGCTCAACAGGGGGCGGTTCGTGGACAGATACGCAGTATTTT. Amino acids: CASSSTGGGSWTDTQYF. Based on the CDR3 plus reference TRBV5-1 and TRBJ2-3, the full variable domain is KAGVTQTPRYLIKTRGQQVTLSCSPISGHRSVSWYQQTPGQGLQFLFEYFSETQRNKGNFPGRFSGRQFSNSRSEMNVSTLELGDSALYLCASSSTGGGSWTDTQYFGPGTRLTVL.

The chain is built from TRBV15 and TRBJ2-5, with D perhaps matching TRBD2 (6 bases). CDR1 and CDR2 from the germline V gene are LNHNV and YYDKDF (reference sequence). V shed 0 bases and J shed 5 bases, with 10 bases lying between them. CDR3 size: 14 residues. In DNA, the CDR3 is TGTGCCACCAGCAGAGATCGTGGGGGGGAGACCCAGTACTTC. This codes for CATSRDRGGETQYF.

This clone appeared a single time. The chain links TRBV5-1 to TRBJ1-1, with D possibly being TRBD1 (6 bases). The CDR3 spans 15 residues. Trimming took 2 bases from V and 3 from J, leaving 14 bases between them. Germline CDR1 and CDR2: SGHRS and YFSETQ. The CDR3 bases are TGCGCCAGCAGCTTCGGGACACTTACGGACACTGAAGCTTTCTTT. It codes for CASSFGTLTDTEAFF.

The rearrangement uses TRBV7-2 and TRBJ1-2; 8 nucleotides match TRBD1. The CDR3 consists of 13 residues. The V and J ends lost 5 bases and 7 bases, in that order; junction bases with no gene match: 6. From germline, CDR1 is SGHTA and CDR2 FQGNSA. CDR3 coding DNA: TGTGCCAGCAGCACCCCAGGGGGCTCTGGCTACACCTTC. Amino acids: CASSTPGGSGYTF. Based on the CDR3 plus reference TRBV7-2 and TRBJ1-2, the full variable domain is GAGVSQSPSNKVTEKGKDVELRCDPISGHTALYWYRQSLGQGLEFLIYFQGNSAPDKSGLPSDRFSAERTGGSVSTLTIQRTQQEDSAVYLCASSTPGGSGYTFGSGTRLTVV.

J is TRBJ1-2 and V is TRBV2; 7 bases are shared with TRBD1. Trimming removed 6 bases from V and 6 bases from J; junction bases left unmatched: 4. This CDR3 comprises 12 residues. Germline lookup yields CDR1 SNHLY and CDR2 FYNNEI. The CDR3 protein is CASRGTVDGYTF. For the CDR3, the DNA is TGTGCCAGCAGGGGGACAGTAGATGGCTACACCTTC.

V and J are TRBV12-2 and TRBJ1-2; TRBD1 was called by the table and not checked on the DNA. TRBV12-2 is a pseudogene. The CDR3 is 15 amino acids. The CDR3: CASRLGTAPEEGYTF. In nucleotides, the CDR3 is TGTGCAAGTCGCTTAGGGACAGCCCCGGAGGAGGGCTACACCTTC.

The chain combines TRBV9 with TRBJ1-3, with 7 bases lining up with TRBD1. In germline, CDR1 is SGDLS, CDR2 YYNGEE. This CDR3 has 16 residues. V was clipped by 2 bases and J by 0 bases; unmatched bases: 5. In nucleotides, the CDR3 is TGTGCCAGCAGCGTTTCCAGGGGGAACTCTGGAAACACCATATATTTT. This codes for CASSVSRGNSGNTIYF. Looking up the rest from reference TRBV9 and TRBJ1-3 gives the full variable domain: DSGVTQTPKHLITATGQRVTLRCSPRSGDLSVYWYQQSLDQGLQFLIQYYNGEERAKGNILERFSAQQFPDLHSELNLSSLELGDSALYFCASSVSRGNSGNTIYFGEGSWLTVV.

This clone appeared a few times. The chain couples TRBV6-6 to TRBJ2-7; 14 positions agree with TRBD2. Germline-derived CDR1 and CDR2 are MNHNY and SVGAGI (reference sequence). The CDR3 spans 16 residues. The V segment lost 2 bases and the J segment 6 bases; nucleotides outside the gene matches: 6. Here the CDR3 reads CASSYHGTSGRGEQYF. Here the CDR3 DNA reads TGTGCCAGCAGTTACCATGGGACTAGCGGGAGAGGCGAGCAGTACTTC.

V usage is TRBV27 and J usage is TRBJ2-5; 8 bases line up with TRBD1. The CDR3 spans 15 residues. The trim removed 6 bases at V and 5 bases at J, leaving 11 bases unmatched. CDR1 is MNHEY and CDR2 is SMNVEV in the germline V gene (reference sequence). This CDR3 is CASSLGTGGMETQYF. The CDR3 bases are TGTGCCAGCAGCCTAGGGACAGGTGGGATGGAGACCCAGTACTTC.

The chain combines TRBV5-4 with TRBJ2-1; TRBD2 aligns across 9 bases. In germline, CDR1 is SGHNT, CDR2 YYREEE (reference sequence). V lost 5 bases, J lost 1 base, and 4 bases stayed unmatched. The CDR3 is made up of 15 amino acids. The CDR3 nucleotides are TGTGCCAGCAGGACTAGCGGCCGGTCCTACAATGAGCAGTTCTTC. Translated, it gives CASRTSGRSYNEQFF.

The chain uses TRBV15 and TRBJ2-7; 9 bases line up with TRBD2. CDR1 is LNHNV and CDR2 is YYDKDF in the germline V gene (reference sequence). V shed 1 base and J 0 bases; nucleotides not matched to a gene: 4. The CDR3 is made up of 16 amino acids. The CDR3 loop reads CATSRGASGTSYEQYV. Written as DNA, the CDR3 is TGTGCCACCAGCAGAGGGGCTAGCGGGACCTCCTACGAGCAGTACGTC.